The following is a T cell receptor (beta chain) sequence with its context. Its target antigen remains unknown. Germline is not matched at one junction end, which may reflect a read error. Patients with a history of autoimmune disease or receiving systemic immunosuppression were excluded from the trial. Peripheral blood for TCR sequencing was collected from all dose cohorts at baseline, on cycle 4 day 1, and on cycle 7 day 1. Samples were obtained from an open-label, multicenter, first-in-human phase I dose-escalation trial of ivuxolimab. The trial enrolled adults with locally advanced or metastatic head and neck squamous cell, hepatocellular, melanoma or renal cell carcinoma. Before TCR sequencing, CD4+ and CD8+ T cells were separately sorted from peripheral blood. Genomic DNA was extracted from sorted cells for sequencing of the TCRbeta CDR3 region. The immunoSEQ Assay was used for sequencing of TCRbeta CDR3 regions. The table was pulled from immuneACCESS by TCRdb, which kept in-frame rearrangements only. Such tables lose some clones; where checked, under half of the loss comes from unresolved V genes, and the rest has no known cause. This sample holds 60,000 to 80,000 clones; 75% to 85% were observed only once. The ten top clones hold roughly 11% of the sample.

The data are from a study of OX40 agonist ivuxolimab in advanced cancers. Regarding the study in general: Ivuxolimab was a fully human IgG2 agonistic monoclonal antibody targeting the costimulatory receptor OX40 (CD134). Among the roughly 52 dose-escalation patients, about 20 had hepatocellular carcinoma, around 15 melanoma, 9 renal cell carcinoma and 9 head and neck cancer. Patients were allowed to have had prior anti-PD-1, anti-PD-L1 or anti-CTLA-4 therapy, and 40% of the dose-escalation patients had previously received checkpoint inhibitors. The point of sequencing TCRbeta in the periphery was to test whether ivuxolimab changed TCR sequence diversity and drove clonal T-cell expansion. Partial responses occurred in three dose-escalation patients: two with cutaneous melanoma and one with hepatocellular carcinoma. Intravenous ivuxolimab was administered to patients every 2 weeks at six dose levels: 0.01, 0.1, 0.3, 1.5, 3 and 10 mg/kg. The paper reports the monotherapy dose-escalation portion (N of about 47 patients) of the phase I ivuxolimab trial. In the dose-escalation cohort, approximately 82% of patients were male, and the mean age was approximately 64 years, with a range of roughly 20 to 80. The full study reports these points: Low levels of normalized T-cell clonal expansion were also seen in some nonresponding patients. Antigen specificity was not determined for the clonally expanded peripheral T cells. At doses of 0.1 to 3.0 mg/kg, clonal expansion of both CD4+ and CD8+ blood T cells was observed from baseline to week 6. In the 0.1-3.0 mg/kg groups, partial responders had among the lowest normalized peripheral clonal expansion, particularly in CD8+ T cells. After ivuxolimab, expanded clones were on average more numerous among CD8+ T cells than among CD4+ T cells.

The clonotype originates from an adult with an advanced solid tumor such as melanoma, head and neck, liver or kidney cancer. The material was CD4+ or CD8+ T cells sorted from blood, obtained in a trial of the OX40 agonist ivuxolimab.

CDR3 sequence: CASSLNPEALNAQFF. The DNA sequence follows: TGTGCCAGCAGCTTAAACCCCGAGGCTCTTAATGCGCAGTTCTTC. The rearrangement combines TRBV7-3 with TRBJ2-1, with the D gene uncertain. For CDR1 and CDR2, the germline V gene lists SGHTA and FQGTGA. From cysteine to phenylalanine, the CDR3 is 15 amino acids long. The DNA shown is the 45-base CDR3, in frame from base 1.